The 26 T cell receptor beta chains listed next were all sequenced from one sample in a study of beta chain features in type 1 diabetes. Reverse transcribing all isolated RNA meant expressed TCRB transcripts were sequenced. The protocol was immunoSEQ multiplex PCR, while the TCRdb copy is restricted to in-frame clones and leaves out a portion. The table shows 250,000 to 400,000 clones, with around 15% occurring only once. The sequenced sample was central memory CD4+ T cells from blood. Source of these receptors: a man aged 25-40 years in good health.

This chain uses TRBV5-1 with TRBJ1-1, with D perhaps TRBD1 (6 bases). The ends were cut back, 0 bases at V and 1 base at J, with 10 bases in the middle. The CDR3 has 15 residues. CDR1 and CDR2 from the germline V gene are SGHRS and YFSETQ. DNA for the CDR3: TGCGCCAGCAGCTTGGCCACAGGGAGGAACACTGAAGCTTTCTTT. This translates into CASSLATGRNTEAFF. The full variable domain, in which reference TRBV5-1 and TRBJ1-1 provide the parts outside the CDR3, is KAGVTQTPRYLIKTRGQQVTLSCSPISGHRSVSWYQQTPGQGLQFLFEYFSETQRNKGNFPGRFSGRQFSNSRSEMNVSTLELGDSALYLCASSLATGRNTEAFFGQGTRLTVV.

This clone was picked up a small number of times. The chain employs TRBV27 and TRBJ2-1; the D gene is possibly TRBD2 (5 bases). CDR1 and CDR2 (germline): MNHEY, SMNVEV (reference sequence). The V gene lost 5 bases and the J gene lost 4 bases, with 18 bases spanning the gap. The CDR3 sequence is 16 residues long. The CDR3 is CASSPPPGFSYNEQFF. The CDR3 DNA follows: TGTGCCAGCAGTCCCCCCCCGGGGTTCTCGTACAATGAGCAGTTCTTC.

This clone was counted a few times. The V call is TRBV7-8, the J call TRBJ1-1, with no clear D. Germline V gene sequence: CDR1 SGHVS, CDR2 FQNEAQ. The CDR3 spans 13 residues. Deletions cut 6 bases from V and 3 bases from J, with 11 bases between. The CDR3 loop is CASRDREYTEAFF. CDR3 bases: TGTGCCAGCAGGGACCGGGAATACACTGAAGCTTTCTTT.

This clone has a handful of counts. This chain joins TRBV6-1 and TRBJ1-1; a weak D match, TRBD1 (5 bases). The V end was cut by 4 bases, the J end by 7 bases, with 19 bases between. The CDR3 contains 15 residues. Germline values: CDR1 MNHNS, CDR2 SASEGT. For the CDR3, the DNA is TGTGCCAGCAGTGGACCCGGGACGGCTAAATTTGAAGCTTTCTTT. This encodes CASSGPGTAKFEAFF.

The chain joins TRBV2 to TRBJ1-2; 7 nucleotides agree with TRBD1. Germline CDR1 reads SNHLY; CDR2 reads FYNNEI. V was pared by 1 base and J by 8 bases, with 4 bases of the junction left unmatched. This CDR3 spans 13 amino acids. CDR3 nucleotides: TGTGCCAGCAGTGAAGGACAGGGCCAGGGCTACACCTTC. This codes for CASSEGQGQGYTF.

The V and J genes are TRBV28 and TRBJ1-1; 8 bases line up with TRBD1. Trimming at V came to 7 bases and at J to 5 bases, leaving 12 bases not matched to a gene. The germline gives CDR1 MDHEN, CDR2 SYDVKM. The CDR3 is 15 residues long. CDR3: CASNLAGTGKTEAFF. The CDR3 nucleotides are TGTGCCAGCAATCTCGCCGGGACAGGTAAGACTGAAGCTTTCTTT.

The J gene is TRBJ1-1, the V gene TRBV11-3; TRBD1 is a possible D gene (5 bases). Germline CDR1 SGHNT, CDR2 YENEEA. This CDR3 is 11 amino acids long. V was shortened by 5 bases and J by 7 bases, with 8 bases between the two germline ends. CDR3 protein: CASSMGGEAFF. The CDR3 DNA reads TGTGCCAGCAGCATGGGGGGTGAAGCTTTCTTT. Full variable domain (missing parts from reference TRBV11-3 and TRBJ1-1): EAGVVQSPRYKIIEKKQPVAFWCNPISGHNTLYWYLQNLGQGPELLIRYENEEAVDDSQLPKDRFSAERLKGVDSTLKIQPAELGDSAVYLCASSMGGEAFFGQGTRLTVV.

The chain has TRBV28 and TRBJ2-5, with a possible D match to TRBD2 (5 bases). V lost 8 bases, J lost 2 bases, and 18 bases lay in between. The CDR3 totals 15 residues. From germline, CDR1 is MDHEN and CDR2 SYDVKM. CDR3 bases: TGTGCCAGCGCAGTCGGAGGCATGGATCAAGAGACCCAGTACTTC. It encodes CASAVGGMDQETQYF.

This clone came up a few times. The chain links TRBV7-2 to TRBJ1-2; 8 bases agree with TRBD1. Trimming took 5 bases from V and 4 from J; bases not matched to a gene: 6. The germline CDR1 and CDR2 sequences are SGHTA and FQGNSA. This CDR3 has 14 residues. The CDR3: CASSPDRGAYGYTF. The CDR3 region has the DNA TGTGCCAGCAGCCCAGACAGGGGTGCCTATGGCTACACCTTC.

The chain has TRBV7-2 and TRBJ2-1; D is undetermined. The CDR3 is 11 amino acids. Trimming left V 0 bases short and J 15 bases short, with 9 bases between. In germline, CDR1 is SGHTA, CDR2 FQGNSA. In nucleotides, the CDR3 is TGTGCCAGCAGCTTAGCGCTAAGGTCGTTCTTC. This translates into CASSLALRSFF.

The chain couples TRBV7-9 to TRBJ2-3; TRBD2 matches 10 bases. This CDR3 has 15 amino acids. Germline V gives CDR1 SEHNR, CDR2 FQNEAQ (reference sequence). The V gene end was trimmed by 2 bases and the J gene end by 2 bases; junction bases not matched to a gene: 1. The chain's CDR3 is CASSLTSGTTDTQYF. The CDR3 nucleotides are TGTGCCAGCAGCTTAACTAGCGGGACCACAGATACGCAGTATTTT. Looking up the rest from reference TRBV7-9 and TRBJ2-3 gives the full variable domain: DTGVSQNPRHKITKRGQNVTFRCDPISEHNRLYWYRQTLGQGPEFLTYFQNEAQLEKSRLLSDRFSAERPKGSFSTLEIQRTEQGDSAMYLCASSLTSGTTDTQYFGPGTRLTVL.

The chain's CDR3 is CASSWTSVNTEAFF. Here the CDR3 DNA reads TGTGCCAGCAGCTGGACGAGCGTGAACACTGAAGCTTTCTTT. The chain employs TRBV5-6 and TRBJ1-1; D is unresolved. This CDR3 region has 14 residues. From germline, CDR1 is SGHDT and CDR2 YYEEEE. The V and J ends lost 3 bases and 0 bases respectively, with 9 bases between them.

The chain links TRBV18 to TRBJ2-1, with a tentative D call TRBD1 (5 bases). Germline loops: CDR1 KGHSH, CDR2 LQKENI. The CDR3 sequence is 15 residues long. With 1 base removed from V and 8 bases from J, the gap between germline ends came to 15 bases. The CDR3 nucleotides read TGTGCCAGCTCACCACTGTCGTGGGGCGTGGATGAGCAGTTCTTC. Its protein product is CASSPLSWGVDEQFF.

This clone has just a few counts. The chain carries TRBV12-5 and TRBJ2-7; D gene unclear. V lost 5 bases, J lost 2 bases, and 7 bases lay in between. Germline V lookup: CDR1 LGHNT, CDR2 FRNRAP. This CDR3 spans 12 amino acids. The CDR3 DNA follows: TGTGCTAGTGGTGCGCATACCTACGAGCAGTACTTC. This gives the protein CASGAHTYEQYF.

The chain recombines TRBV7-2 with TRBJ2-5; 11 bases match TRBD1. Germline V gene data show CDR1 as SGHTA and CDR2 as FQGNSA. This CDR3 has 16 residues. V was pared by 3 bases and J by 1 base, with 4 bases of the junction left unmatched. The CDR3 nucleotides read TGTGCCAGCAGCTTGAGGACAGGGGGCTTCCAAGAGACCCAGTACTTC. This codes for CASSLRTGGFQETQYF. The full variable domain, its missing parts supplied by reference TRBV7-2 and TRBJ2-5, is GAGVSQSPSNKVTEKGKDVELRCDPISGHTALYWYRQSLGQGLEFLIYFQGNSAPDKSGLPSDRFSAERTGGSVSTLTIQRTQQEDSAVYLCASSLRTGGFQETQYFGPGTRLLVL.

This clone has only a few counts. This chain links TRBV5-5 with TRBJ2-3; 9 bases fit TRBD1. Germline V gives CDR1 SGHKS, CDR2 YYEKEE (reference sequence). V shed 0 bases and J 9 bases; nucleotides not matched to a gene: 8. CDR3 length equals 15 residues. CDR3 region: CASSLESRQGGTQYF. The DNA for the CDR3 is TGTGCCAGCAGCTTGGAGAGCCGACAGGGGGGAACGCAGTATTTT.

The J gene is TRBJ2-5, the V gene TRBV5-1, with D maybe TRBD2 (6 bases). The CDR3 is 14 residues long. Germline lookup yields CDR1 SGHRS and CDR2 YFSETQ. Deletions cut 4 bases from V and 5 bases from J, with 15 bases between. The CDR3, as DNA: TGCGCCAGCAGCCACGGGCGGGGCTTGGAGACCCAGTACTTC. It is translated as CASSHGRGLETQYF. The variable domain in full, with the rest retrieved from reference TRBV5-1 and TRBJ2-5, is KAGVTQTPRYLIKTRGQQVTLSCSPISGHRSVSWYQQTPGQGLQFLFEYFSETQRNKGNFPGRFSGRQFSNSRSEMNVSTLELGDSALYLCASSHGRGLETQYFGPGTRLLVL.

This clone came up a few times. The chain carries TRBV6-5 and TRBJ1-5, with a tentative D call TRBD1 (5 bases). This CDR3 has 14 amino acids. Germline-derived CDR1 and CDR2 are MNHEY and SVGAGI. Trimming stripped 10 bases from V and 7 bases from J, with 20 bases between. CDR3 DNA: TGTGCCAACCCAGTCCAAGGGGATTTCCAGCCCCAGCATTTT. Residues: CANPVQGDFQPQHF.

This clone was seen a few times. The chain recombines TRBV19 with TRBJ1-2, with TRBD1 matching over 7 bases. The CDR3 runs 14 residues. CDR1 is LNHDA, CDR2 SQIVND, per germline (reference sequence). The trim removed 9 bases at V and 5 bases at J, leaving 12 bases unmatched. The CDR3 DNA follows: TGTGCCAGCGAAAATACAGGGGCCTCTTATGGCTACACCTTC. Translated: CASENTGASYGYTF.

This chain uses TRBV13 with TRBJ2-7; 9 positions agree with TRBD1. Germline values: CDR1 PRHDT, CDR2 FYEKMQ (reference sequence). There are 15 residues in the CDR3. J lost 4 bases, V lost 5 bases, and 9 bases had no gene match. The CDR3 protein is CASSETGGGTYEQYF. The CDR3 DNA reads as TGTGCCAGCAGCGAAACAGGGGGCGGGACTTACGAGCAGTACTTC.

This chain connects TRBV7-2 to TRBJ2-1; D is perhaps TRBD2 (6 bases). The CDR3 totals 17 residues. The germline gives CDR1 SGHTA, CDR2 FQGNSA. With 4 bases removed from V and 2 bases from J, the gap between germline ends came to 18 bases. In DNA, the CDR3 is TGTGCCAGCAGCTCGTATGTTAGCGGAGGAACCTACAATGAGCAGTTCTTC. Translated, it gives CASSSYVSGGTYNEQFF.

This clone has at least ten counts. This chain joins TRBV29-1 and TRBJ2-1, with TRBD2 matching 15 bases. Germline assignment: CDR1 SQVTM and CDR2 ANQGSEA. Trimming cost V 7 bases and J 1 base; bases outside gene matches: 2. CDR3 length: 15 amino acids. The CDR3 loop reads CSAGLAGGSYNEQFF. The CDR3 DNA reads as TGCAGCGCCGGACTAGCGGGGGGGTCCTACAATGAGCAGTTCTTC.

The V and J genes are TRBV6-5 and TRBJ1-2, with 7 bases identical to TRBD1. V was pared by 5 bases and J by 8 bases, with 8 bases of the junction left unmatched. CDR1 and CDR2 from the germline V gene are MNHEY and SVGAGI. CDR3 length: 13 amino acids. The CDR3 coding sequence is TGTGCCAGCAGTCGATCACAGGGGCGAGGCTACACCTTC. Translated, it gives CASSRSQGRGYTF.

This clone was detected a few times. This CDR3 reads CAWGTPSTDTQYF. DNA of the CDR3: TGTGCCTGGGGGACACCCAGCACAGATACGCAGTATTTT. The chain joins TRBV30 to TRBJ2-3; possibly TRBD1 for D (6 bases). The CDR3 contains 13 residues. Trimming took off 5 bases at V and 0 bases at J, with 9 bases between the two ends. Per the germline V gene, CDR1 is GTSNPN and CDR2 is SVGIG (reference sequence).

This clone has only a few counts. The chain has TRBV2 and TRBJ2-3; D is unresolved. Germline V gene data show CDR1 as SNHLY and CDR2 as FYNNEI. CDR3 length: 13 amino acids. V dropped 2 bases and J dropped 9 bases, with 12 bases sitting between them. Here the CDR3 reads CASSELPAETQYF. Written as DNA, the CDR3 is TGTGCCAGCAGTGAACTGCCGGCCGAAACGCAGTATTTT.

This clone was seen a few times. V usage is TRBV10-3 and J usage is TRBJ2-2; the D gene is possibly TRBD1 (6 bases). The CDR3 is made up of 13 amino acids. CDR1 is ENHRY, CDR2 SYGVKD, per germline. V gave up 11 bases and J gave up 5 bases, with 15 bases separating them. The CDR3 bases are TGTGCCGCCAGGAAGGGGGAGACCGGGGAGCTGTTTTTT. It codes for CAARKGETGELFF.